This passage covers 5 T cell receptor beta chains from one sample sequenced in a study of T-cell memory formation after mild COVID-19. TCRdb fed the 5' RACE reads into MiXCR, producing one record per CDR3 protein. The table has 450,000 or so distinct CDR3 sequences, 20% seen once. Input material: PBMCs or a T cell subset sorted from them (not recorded which). The receptors were sampled from an adult woman who had mild COVID-19 (a few samples of this study predate the infection). Cell type and time point are not known.

This clonotype was observed a handful of times. J is TRBJ2-1 and V is TRBV12-3 or TRBV12-4, with D perhaps TRBD2 (5 bases). The CDR3 contains 12 residues. Deletions cut 7 bases from V and 9 bases from J, with 13 bases between. The CDR3: CASKSLAVEQFF. Here the CDR3 DNA reads TGTGCCAGCAAAAGTCTAGCAGTTGAGCAGTTCTTC.

The chain carries TRBV7-2 and TRBJ2-3, with D unresolved. V was shortened by 4 bases and J by 5 bases, with 16 bases between the two germline ends. CDR1 SGHTA and CDR2 FQGNSA come from the germline V gene. The CDR3 has 15 amino acids. DNA for the CDR3: TGTGCCAGCAGCTCAATACTTAGGGCAGGAGATACGCAGTATTTT. Translating gives CASSSILRAGDTQYF.

The chain combines TRBV19 with TRBJ1-6; D is undetermined. The CDR3 runs to 19 residues. Germline CDR1 is LNHDA and CDR2 is SQIVND (reference sequence). The V and J ends lost 3 bases and 0 bases respectively, with 18 bases between them. Here the CDR3 DNA reads TGTGCCAGTAGTATCGATCGGGCGGTGGGGAGCTCCTATAATTCACCCCTCCACTTT. Its translation is CASSIDRAVGSSYNSPLHF.

This clonotype was observed a handful of times. The V call is TRBV29-1, the J call TRBJ1-4, with TRBD1 identical over 9 bases. V was clipped by 7 bases and J by 7 bases; unmatched bases: 10. This CDR3 is built from 14 residues. Germline values: CDR1 SQVTM, CDR2 ANQGSEA. CDR3 coding DNA: TGCAGCGCAAGCTTAGGGACAGGGCTTGAAAAACTGTTTTTT. This translates into CSASLGTGLEKLFF.

This clonotype turned up a few times. V is TRBV3-1 and J is TRBJ1-2; D is unresolved. The CDR3 has 14 residues. Germline V gene lookup returns CDR1 LGHDT and CDR2 YNNKEL (reference sequence). Trimming shortened V by 0 bases and J by 4 bases, and 9 bases separated the two germline ends. The chain's CDR3 is CASSQDWRSYGYTF. DNA for the CDR3: TGTGCCAGCAGCCAAGATTGGAGGTCCTATGGCTACACCTTC.